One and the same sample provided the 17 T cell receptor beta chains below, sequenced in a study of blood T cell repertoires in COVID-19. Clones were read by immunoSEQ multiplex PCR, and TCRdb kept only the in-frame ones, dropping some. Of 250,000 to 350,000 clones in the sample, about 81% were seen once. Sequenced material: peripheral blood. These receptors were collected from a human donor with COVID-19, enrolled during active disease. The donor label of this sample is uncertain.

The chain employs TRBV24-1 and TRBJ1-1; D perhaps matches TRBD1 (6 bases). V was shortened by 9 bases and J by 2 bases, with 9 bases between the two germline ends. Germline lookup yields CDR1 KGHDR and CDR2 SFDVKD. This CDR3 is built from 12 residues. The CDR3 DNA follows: TGTGCCACCCAAGGGGGAAACACTGAAGCTTTCTTT. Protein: CATQGGNTEAFF.

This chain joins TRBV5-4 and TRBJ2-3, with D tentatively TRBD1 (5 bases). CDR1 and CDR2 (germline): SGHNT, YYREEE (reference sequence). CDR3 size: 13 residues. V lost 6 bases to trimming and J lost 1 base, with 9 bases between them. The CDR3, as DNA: TGTGCCAGCACTTTCAGGGGCACAGATACGCAGTATTTT. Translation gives CASTFRGTDTQYF. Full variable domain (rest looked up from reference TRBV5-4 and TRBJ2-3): ETGVTQSPTHLIKTRGQQVTLRCSSQSGHNTVSWYQQALGQGPQFIFQYYREEENGRGNFPPRFSGLQFPNYSSELNVNALELDDSALYLCASTFRGTDTQYFGPGTRLTVL.

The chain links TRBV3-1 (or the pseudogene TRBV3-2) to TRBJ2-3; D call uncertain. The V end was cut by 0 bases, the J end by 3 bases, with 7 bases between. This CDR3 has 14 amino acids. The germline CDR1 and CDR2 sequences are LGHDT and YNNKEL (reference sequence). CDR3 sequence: CASSQDPLTDTQYF. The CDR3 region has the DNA TGTGCCAGCAGCCAAGACCCCCTAACAGATACGCAGTATTTT.

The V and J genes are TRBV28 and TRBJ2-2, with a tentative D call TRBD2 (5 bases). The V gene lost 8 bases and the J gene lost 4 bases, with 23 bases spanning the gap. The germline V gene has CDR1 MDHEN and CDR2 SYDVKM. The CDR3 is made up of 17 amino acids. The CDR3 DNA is TGTGCCAGCCTCTTAGGGCCGGGAACGGTGGCCACCGGGGAGCTGTTTTTT. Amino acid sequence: CASLLGPGTVATGELFF. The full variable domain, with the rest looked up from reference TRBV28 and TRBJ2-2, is DVKVTQSSRYLVKRTGEKVFLECVQDMDHENMFWYRQDPGLGLRLIYFSYDVKMKEKGDIPEGYSVSREKKERFSLILESASTNQTSMYLCASLLGPGTVATGELFFGEGSRLTVL.

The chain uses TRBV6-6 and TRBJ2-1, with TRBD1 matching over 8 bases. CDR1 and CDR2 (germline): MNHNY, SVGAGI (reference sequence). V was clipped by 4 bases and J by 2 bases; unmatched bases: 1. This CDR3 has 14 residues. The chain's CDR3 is CASSWDRPYNEQFF. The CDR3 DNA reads TGTGCCAGCAGTTGGGACAGGCCCTACAATGAGCAGTTCTTC.

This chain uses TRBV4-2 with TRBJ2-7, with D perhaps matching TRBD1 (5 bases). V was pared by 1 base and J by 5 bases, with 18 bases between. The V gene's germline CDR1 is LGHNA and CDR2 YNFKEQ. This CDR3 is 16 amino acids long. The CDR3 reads CASSQASGGSRDEQYF. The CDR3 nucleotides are TGTGCCAGCAGCCAAGCGTCCGGCGGTAGCAGGGACGAGCAGTACTTC.

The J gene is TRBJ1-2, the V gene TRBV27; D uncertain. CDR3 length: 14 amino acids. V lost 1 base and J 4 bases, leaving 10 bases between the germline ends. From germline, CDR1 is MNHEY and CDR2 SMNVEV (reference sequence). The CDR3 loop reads CASSLYGPSYGYTF. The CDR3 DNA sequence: TGTGCCAGCAGTTTATATGGGCCGAGCTATGGCTACACCTTC.

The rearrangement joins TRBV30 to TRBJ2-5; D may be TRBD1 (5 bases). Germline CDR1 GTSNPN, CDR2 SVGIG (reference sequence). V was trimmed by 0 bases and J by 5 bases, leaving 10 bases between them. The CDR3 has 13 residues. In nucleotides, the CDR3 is TGTGCCTGGAGTGTAAGGGGAACGGAGACCCAGTACTTC. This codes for CAWSVRGTETQYF.

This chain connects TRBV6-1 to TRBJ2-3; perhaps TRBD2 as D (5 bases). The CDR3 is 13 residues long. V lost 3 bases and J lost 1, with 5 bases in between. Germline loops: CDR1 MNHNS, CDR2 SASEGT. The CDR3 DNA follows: TGTGCCAGCAGTGAGAGGGGCACAGATACGCAGTATTTT. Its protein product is CASSERGTDTQYF.

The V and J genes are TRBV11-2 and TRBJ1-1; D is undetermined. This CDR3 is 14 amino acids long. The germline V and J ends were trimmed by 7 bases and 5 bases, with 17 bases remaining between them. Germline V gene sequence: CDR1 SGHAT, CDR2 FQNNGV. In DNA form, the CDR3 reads TGTGCCAGCATTCCCCTGTATAGCGGGACTGAAGCTTTCTTT. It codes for CASIPLYSGTEAFF.

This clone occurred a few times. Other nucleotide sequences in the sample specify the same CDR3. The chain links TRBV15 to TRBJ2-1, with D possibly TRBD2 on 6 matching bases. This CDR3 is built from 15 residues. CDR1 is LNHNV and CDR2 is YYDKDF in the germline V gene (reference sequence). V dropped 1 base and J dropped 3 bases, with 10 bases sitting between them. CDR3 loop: CATSRGGGDYNEQFF. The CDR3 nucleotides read TGTGCCACCAGCAGAGGGGGCGGGGACTACAATGAGCAGTTCTTC. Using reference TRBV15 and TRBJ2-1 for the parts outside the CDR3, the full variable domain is DAMVIQNPRYQVTQFGKPVTLSCSQTLNHNVMYWYQQKSSQAPKLLFHYYDKDFNNEADTPDNFQSRRPNTSFCFLDIRSPGLGDTAMYLCATSRGGGDYNEQFFGPGTRLTVL.

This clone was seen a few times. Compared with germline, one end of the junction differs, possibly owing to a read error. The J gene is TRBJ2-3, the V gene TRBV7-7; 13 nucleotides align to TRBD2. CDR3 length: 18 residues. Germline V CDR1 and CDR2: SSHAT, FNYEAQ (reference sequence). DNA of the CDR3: TGTGCTAGCAGCCCCGGGACTAGCGGGATGAGCAGCACAGATACGCAGTATTTT. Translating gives CASSPGTSGMSSTDTQYF.

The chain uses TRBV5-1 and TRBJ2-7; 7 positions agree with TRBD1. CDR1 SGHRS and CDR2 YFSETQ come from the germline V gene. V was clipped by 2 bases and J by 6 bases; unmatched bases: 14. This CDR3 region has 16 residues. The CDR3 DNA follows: TGCGCCAGCAGCTTATTTACCGGGACAGCAACGAGCGAGCAGTACTTC. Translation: CASSLFTGTATSEQYF.

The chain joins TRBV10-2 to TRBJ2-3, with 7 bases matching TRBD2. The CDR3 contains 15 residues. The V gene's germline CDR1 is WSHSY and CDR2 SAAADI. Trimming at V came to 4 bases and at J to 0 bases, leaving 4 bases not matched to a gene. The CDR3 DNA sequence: TGCGCCAGCAGTGCCCTAGCGGCCAGCACAGATACGCAGTATTTT. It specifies CASSALAASTDTQYF.

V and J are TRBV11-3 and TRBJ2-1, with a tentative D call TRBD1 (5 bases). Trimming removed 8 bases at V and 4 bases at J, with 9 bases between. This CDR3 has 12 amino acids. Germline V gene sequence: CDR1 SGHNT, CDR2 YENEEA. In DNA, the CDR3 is TGTGCCAGCGGGGCCGGGTACAATGAGCAGTTCTTC. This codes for CASGAGYNEQFF.

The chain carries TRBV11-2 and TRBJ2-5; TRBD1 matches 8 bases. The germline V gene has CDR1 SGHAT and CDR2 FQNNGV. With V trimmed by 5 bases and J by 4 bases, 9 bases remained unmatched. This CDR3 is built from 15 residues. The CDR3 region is CASSAPTRGRETQYF. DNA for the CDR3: TGTGCCAGCAGCGCTCCTACCAGGGGGCGAGAGACCCAGTACTTC.

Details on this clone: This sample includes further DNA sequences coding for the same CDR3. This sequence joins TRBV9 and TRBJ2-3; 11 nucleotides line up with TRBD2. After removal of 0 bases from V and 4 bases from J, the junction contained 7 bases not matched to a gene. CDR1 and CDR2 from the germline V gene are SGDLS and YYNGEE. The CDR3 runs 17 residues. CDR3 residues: CASSVVGTSGGADTQYF. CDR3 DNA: TGTGCCAGCAGCGTAGTGGGGACTAGCGGAGGGGCAGATACGCAGTATTTT.